The following is a T cell receptor beta chain sequence with its context. This specimen belongs to a study of blood T cell repertoires in COVID-19. The data were produced by immunoSEQ multiplex PCR, yet TCRdb's version contains in-frame clones alone and is incomplete. The table shows almost 95,000 clones, with 87% occurring only once. Trimming removed 1 base from V and 4 bases from J, with 10 bases in between. The CDR3 loop spans 14 amino acids. The germline V gene encodes CDR1 LGHNT and CDR2 FRNRAP. Sequencing used peripheral blood. The chain combines TRBV12-5 with TRBJ1-2; D is perhaps TRBD1 (5 bases). The TCR was taken from a woman in her fifties or sixties with COVID-19, enrolled during active disease. The DNA of the CDR3 is TGTGCTAGTGGTTTGGGACAGACCTTCTATGGCTACACCTTC. Encoded protein: CASGLGQTFYGYTF. Variable domain in full (rest from reference TRBV12-5 and TRBJ1-2): DARVTQTPRHKVTEMGQEVTMRCQPILGHNTVFWYRQTMMQGLELLAYFRNRAPLDDSGMPKDRFSAEMPDATLATLKIQPSEPRDSAVYFCASGLGQTFYGYTFGSGTRLTVV.